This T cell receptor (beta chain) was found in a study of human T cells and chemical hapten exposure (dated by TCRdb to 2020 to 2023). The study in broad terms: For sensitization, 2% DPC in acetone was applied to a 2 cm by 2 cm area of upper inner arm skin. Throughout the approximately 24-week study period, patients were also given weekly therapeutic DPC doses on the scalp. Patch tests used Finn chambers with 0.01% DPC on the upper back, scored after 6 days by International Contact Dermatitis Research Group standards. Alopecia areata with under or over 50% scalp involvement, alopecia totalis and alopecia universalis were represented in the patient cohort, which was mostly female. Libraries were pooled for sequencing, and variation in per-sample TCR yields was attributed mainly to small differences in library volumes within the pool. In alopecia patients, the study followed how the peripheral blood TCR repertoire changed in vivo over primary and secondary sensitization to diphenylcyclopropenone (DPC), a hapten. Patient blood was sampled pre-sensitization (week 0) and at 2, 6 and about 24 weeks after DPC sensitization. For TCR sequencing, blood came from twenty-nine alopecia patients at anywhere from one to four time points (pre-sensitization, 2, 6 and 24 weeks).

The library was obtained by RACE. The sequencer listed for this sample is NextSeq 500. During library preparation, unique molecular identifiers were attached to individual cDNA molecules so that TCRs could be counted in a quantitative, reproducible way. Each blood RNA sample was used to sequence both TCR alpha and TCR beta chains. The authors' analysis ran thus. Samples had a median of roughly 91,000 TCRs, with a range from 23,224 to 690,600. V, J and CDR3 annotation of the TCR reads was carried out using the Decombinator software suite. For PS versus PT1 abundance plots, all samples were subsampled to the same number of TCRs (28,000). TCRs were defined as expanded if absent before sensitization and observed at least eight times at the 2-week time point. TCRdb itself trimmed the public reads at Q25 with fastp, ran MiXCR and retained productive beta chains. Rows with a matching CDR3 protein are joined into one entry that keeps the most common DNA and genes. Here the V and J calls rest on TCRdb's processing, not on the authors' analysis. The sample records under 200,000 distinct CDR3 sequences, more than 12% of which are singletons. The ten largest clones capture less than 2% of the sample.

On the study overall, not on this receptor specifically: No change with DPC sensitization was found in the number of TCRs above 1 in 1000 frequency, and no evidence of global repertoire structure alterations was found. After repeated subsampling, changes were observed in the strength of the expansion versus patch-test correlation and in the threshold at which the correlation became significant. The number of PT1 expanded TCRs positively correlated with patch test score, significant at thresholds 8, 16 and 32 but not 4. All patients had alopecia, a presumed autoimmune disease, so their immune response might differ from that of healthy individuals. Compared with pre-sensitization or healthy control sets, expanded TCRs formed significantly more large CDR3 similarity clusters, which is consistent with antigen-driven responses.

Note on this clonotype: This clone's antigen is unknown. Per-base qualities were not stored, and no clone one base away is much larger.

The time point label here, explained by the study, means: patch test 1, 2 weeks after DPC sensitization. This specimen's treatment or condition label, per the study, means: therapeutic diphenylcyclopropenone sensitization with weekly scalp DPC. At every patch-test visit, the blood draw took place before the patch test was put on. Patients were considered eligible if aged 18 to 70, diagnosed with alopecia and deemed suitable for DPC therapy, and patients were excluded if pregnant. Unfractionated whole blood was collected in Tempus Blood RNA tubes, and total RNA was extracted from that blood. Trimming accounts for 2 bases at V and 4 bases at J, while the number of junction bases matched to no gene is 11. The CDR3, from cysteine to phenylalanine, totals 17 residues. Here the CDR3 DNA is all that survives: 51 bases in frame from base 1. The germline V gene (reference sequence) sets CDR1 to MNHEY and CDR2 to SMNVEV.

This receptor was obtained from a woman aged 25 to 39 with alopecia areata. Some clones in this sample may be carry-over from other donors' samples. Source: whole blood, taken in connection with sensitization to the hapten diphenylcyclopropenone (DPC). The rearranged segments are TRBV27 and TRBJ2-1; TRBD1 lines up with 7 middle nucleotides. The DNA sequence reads TGTGCCAGCAGTTTACGACAGGGAATACAAGGATACAATGAGCAGTTCTTC. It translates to CASSLRQGIQGYNEQFF.